The clone carrying this TCR beta chain was observed a single time. Its specificity is unknown. Measured with immunoSEQ multiplex PCR; TCRdb has only the in-frame clones, and not every one. This sample carries about 37,000 clones, approximately 83% of them seen once, and the ten largest clones take approximately 3%. This sample was included in a study of CD4 T cells in relation to SARS-CoV-2 and coronaviruses. The study, taken as a whole, reports: This crossreactivity analysis covered spike protein alone, no other viral proteins.

Trimming pared 3 bases from V and 7 bases from J, leaving 7 bases between. CDR1 and CDR2 (germline): MDHEN, SYDVKM. The CDR3 is 12 residues long. The origin of this receptor is an adult with COVID-19. The rearrangement links TRBV28 to TRBJ1-5; no clear D gene. Sequencing was done on a sample of memory CD4+ T cells from PBMCs. The CDR3 loop is CASSLPAQPQHF. CDR3 coding DNA: TGTGCCAGCAGTTTGCCGGCCCAGCCCCAGCATTTT. Looking up the rest from reference TRBV28 and TRBJ1-5 gives the full variable domain: DVKVTQSSRYLVKRTGEKVFLECVQDMDHENMFWYRQDPGLGLRLIYFSYDVKMKEKGDIPEGYSVSREKKERFSLILESASTNQTSMYLCASSLPAQPQHFGDGTRLSIL.